These T cell receptor beta chains were read from a single sample in a study of blood T cell repertoires in COVID-19. Profiling relied on immunoSEQ multiplex PCR, and the TCRdb table lists in-frame clones only, not all of them. This sample has roughly 68,000 clones, with under 85% found just once. Sequencing was performed on peripheral blood. All receptors derive from a man in his sixties with COVID-19, enrolled during active disease. CDR3s include the opening cysteine and the closing phenylalanine or tryptophan. The D gene is left open where the match is weak. Size tells how often a clone was seen (once, few, many) or the class of an expanded clone, and some rows leave it out.

CASSPHPGTGPRREAFF,TGTGCCAGCAGCCCCCACCCTGGGACAGGCCCTCGGCGGGAAGCTTTCTTT,.,TRBJ1-1,TRBV7-9,TRBD1
CASSLRGADGELFF,TGTGCCAGCAGCTTACGGGGGGCGGACGGGGAGCTGTTTTTT,.,TRBJ2-2,TRBV5-5,.
CATSRDRRYEQYF,TGTGCCACCAGCAGAGATCGCAGGTACGAGCAGTACTTC,.,TRBJ2-7,TRBV15,.
CASSPLGTGGADTQYF,TGTGCCAGCTCACCACTAGGGACAGGGGGTGCAGATACGCAGTATTTT,.,TRBJ2-3,TRBV18,TRBD1
CASSLDSNSPLHF,TGTGCCAGCAGCTTGGACAGTAATTCACCCCTCCACTTT,.,TRBJ1-6,TRBV11-2,.
CASSGRLASSYEQYF,TGTGCCAGCAGCGGCAGACTAGCGAGCTCCTACGAGCAGTACTTC,.,TRBJ2-7,TRBV7-2,TRBD2
CASSPALGGTLYNEQFF,TGTGCCAGCAGCCCAGCCCTCGGGGGGACCCTCTACAATGAGCAGTTCTTC,.,TRBJ2-1,TRBV14,TRBD2
CASSQTLLRSNEQFF,TGTGCCAGTAGTCAAACCCTTCTGCGGAGTAATGAGCAGTTCTTC,.,TRBJ2-1,TRBV19,.
CASSNSAGAEAFF,TGTGCCAGCAGTAACTCCGCCGGGGCTGAAGCTTTCTTT,.,TRBJ1-1,TRBV28,.
CASSLNKTGKVGNTIYF,TGTGCCAGCAGCTTGAACAAGACAGGGAAAGTAGGGAACACCATATATTTT,.,TRBJ1-3,TRBV5-5,TRBD1
CASSFGLAEGYEQFF,TGTGCCAGCAGCTTCGGTCTAGCGGAGGGATATGAGCAGTTCTTC,.,TRBJ2-1,TRBV7-9,TRBD2
CASSLGDRLANYGYTF,TGCGCCAGCAGCTTGGGTGACAGACTAGCTAACTATGGCTACACCTTC,.,TRBJ1-2,TRBV5-1,.
CARPGLDNEQFF,TGTGCCAGACCGGGACTAGACAATGAGCAGTTCTTC,.,TRBJ2-1,TRBV19,TRBD2
CASSSWELFF,TGCGCCAGCAGCTCGTGGGAGCTGTTTTTT,many,TRBJ2-2,TRBV4-1,.
CASSQRGGTETQYF,TGTGCCAGCAGCCAACGGGGGGGTACTGAGACCCAGTACTTC,.,TRBJ2-5,TRBV3-1/TRBV3-2,TRBD2
CASSPRLAGSTGETQYF,TGTGCCAGCAGCCCTAGACTAGCGGGGTCCACGGGGGAGACCCAGTACTTC,.,TRBJ2-5,TRBV4-2,TRBD2
CAISESGTGYGYTF,TGTGCCATCAGTGAGTCCGGGACAGGGTATGGCTACACCTTC,.,TRBJ1-2,TRBV10-3,TRBD1
CASSPQTGSETQYF,TGCGCCAGCAGCCCTCAAACAGGGTCAGAGACCCAGTACTTC,.,TRBJ2-5,TRBV5-1,.
CASSQSSGDYNEQFF,TGCGCCAGCAGTCAATCGTCGGGGGACTACAATGAGCAGTTCTTC,.,TRBJ2-1,TRBV23-1,.
CASSLIAVTYEQYF,TGTGCCAGCAGCTTAATCGCGGTAACCTACGAGCAGTACTTC,.,TRBJ2-7,TRBV7-2,.
CASSERGQGVDEQFF,TGTGCCAGCAGTGAAAGGGGACAGGGTGTCGATGAGCAGTTCTTC,.,TRBJ2-1,TRBV2,TRBD1
CASSYQGARGNQPQHF,TGTGCCAGCAGCTATCAGGGGGCGCGGGGCAATCAGCCCCAGCATTTT,.,TRBJ1-5,TRBV28,TRBD1
CASSARDSEQYF,TGTGCCAGCAGCGCCAGGGATTCCGAGCAGTACTTC,few,TRBJ2-7,TRBV7-9,.
CASSLRALGTEAFF,TGTGCCAGCAGTTTGCGGGCCCTGGGCACTGAAGCTTTCTTT,.,TRBJ1-1,TRBV28,.
CASSPGQGTGELFF,TGCGCCAGCAGCCCCGGTCAGGGCACCGGGGAGCTGTTTTTT,.,TRBJ2-2,TRBV5-1,.
CASSSQGANTGELFF,TGCGCCAGCAGCTCACAGGGGGCGAACACCGGGGAGCTGTTTTTT,.,TRBJ2-2,TRBV10-1,TRBD1